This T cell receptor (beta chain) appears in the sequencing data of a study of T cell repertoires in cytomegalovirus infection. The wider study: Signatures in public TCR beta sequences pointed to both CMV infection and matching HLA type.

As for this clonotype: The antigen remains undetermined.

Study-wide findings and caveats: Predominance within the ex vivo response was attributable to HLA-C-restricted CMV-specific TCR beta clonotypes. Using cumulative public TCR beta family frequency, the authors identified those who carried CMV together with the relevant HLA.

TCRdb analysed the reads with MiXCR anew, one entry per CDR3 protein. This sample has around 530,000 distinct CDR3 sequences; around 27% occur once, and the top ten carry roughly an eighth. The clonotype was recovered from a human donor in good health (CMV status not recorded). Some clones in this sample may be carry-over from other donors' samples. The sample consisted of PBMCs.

CDR3 DNA sequence: TGTGCCAGCAGTGAGGGACTAGCGGGATTGGACGAGCAGTTCTTC. Protein product: CASSEGLAGLDEQFF. The rearrangement uses TRBV28 and TRBJ2-1, with 13 positions matching TRBD2. The CDR3 spans 15 residues. V trimming: 5 bases; J trimming: 10 bases; junction bases outside the gene matches: 8. Germline V lookup: CDR1 MDHEN, CDR2 SYDVKM.